The following is a T cell receptor beta chain sequence with its context. Only in-frame clones appear in the TCRdb table, and some are missing; sequencing was by immunoSEQ multiplex PCR. The data contain roughly 430,000 clones, roughly 86% of them singletons. The sample originates from a study of blood T cell repertoires in COVID-19. This sequence was found in a woman aged 40-49 years with acute COVID-19. Sequencing used PBMCs or T cells enriched from blood (not recorded which).

The CDR3 coding sequence is TGTGCCAGCAGCCAAATCGGGCTTGGGTTGCAGGGGGTGGGTCAAGAGACCCAGTACTTC. Amino acids: CASSQIGLGLQGVGQETQYF. The gene calls are TRBV6-6 and TRBJ2-5; 7 bases align to TRBD1. V was pared by 6 bases and J by 2 bases, with 24 bases of the junction left unmatched. CDR3 length: 20 residues. CDR1 and CDR2 from the germline V gene are MNHNY and SVGAGI (reference sequence).